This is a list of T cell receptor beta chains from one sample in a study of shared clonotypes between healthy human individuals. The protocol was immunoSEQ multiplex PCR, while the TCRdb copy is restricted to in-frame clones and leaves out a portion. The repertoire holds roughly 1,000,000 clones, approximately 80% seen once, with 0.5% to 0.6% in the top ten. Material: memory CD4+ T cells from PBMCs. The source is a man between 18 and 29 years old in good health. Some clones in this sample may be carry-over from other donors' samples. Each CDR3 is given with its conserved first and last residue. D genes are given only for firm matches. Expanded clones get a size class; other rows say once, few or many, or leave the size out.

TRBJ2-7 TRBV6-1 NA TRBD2 TGTGCCAGCAGCCTAGCGGGAGGCCACGAGCAGTACTTC CASSLAGGHEQYF
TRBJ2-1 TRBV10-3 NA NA TGTGCCATCAGTTACCTGGGGCCTAGCTCGAACAATGAGCAGTTCTTC CAISYLGPSSNNEQFF
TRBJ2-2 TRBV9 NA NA TGTGCCAGCAGCCTCACCGACAGGAACACCGGGGAGCTGTTTTTT CASSLTDRNTGELFF
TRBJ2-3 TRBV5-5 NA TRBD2 TGTGCCAGCAGCCAGGGACTAGCTTCAGATACGCAGTATTTT CASSQGLASDTQYF
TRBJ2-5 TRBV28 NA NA TGTGCCAGCAGCCCGGCGGGGATAGCCCAGTACTTC CASSPAGIAQYF
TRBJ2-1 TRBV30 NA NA TGTGCCTGGACGGGCAGAGGGAGGCATGGCTCCTACAATGAGCAGTTCTTC CAWTGRGRHGSYNEQFF
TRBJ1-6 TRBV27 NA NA TGTGCCAGCAGTTTAGGGTTCGACAGGTGGAATTCACCCCTCCACTTT CASSLGFDRWNSPLHF
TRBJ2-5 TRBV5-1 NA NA TGCGCCAGCAGCTCTATCTACCAAGAGACCCAGTACTTC CASSSIYQETQYF
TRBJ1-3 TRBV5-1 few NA TGCGCCAGCAGCTCCCAGAGCAACTCTGGAAACACCATATATTTT CASSSQSNSGNTIYF
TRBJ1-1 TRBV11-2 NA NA TGTGCCAGCCTACGGGGGGGCGGCACTGAAGCTTTCTTT CASLRGGGTEAFF
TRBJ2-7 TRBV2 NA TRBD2 TGTGCCAGCAGTGGGACTAGCGGGAGGGCCGGCGAGCAGTACTTC CASSGTSGRAGEQYF
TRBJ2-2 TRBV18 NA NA TGTGCCAGCTCGGCTACGAGGGCGAGGAACACCGGGGAGCTGTTTTTT CASSATRARNTGELFF
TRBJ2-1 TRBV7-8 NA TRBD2 TGTGCCAGCAACCCGGGCCTAGGGCTAGCGGGCTACAATGAGCAGTTCTTC CASNPGLGLAGYNEQFF
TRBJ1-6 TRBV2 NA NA TGTGCCAGCACGAGGCAGAGCTTTCAAACCCTCCACTTT CASTRQSFQTLHF
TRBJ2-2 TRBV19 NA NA TGTGCCAGTAGCGGGCGGGGCACCGGGGAGCTGTTTTTT CASSGRGTGELFF
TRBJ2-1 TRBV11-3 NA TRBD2 TGTGCCAGCAGCTTCGGGGAGGGTGAGCAGTTCTTC CASSFGEGEQFF
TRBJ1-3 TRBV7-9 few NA TGTGCCAGCAGCTTCCACAGGGCCGGAAACACCATATATTTT CASSFHRAGNTIYF
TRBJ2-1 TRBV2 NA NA TGTGCCAGCAGTCTATCAGAAGCCGGCTACAATGAGCAGTTCTTC CASSLSEAGYNEQFF
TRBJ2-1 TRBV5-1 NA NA TGCGCCAGCAGCTTGGGTCAGGTTCCCTACAATGAGCAGTTCTTC CASSLGQVPYNEQFF
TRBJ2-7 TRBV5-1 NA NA TGCGCCAGCAGCTCCGAATCCTACGAGCAGTACTTC CASSSESYEQYF
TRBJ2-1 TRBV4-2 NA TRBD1 TGTGCCAGCAGCCGGAACCGGGACAGCTACTACAATGAGCAGTTCTTC CASSRNRDSYYNEQFF
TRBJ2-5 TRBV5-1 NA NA TGCGCCAGCAGCTTGTGGCCCCAAGAGACCCAGTACTTC CASSLWPQETQYF
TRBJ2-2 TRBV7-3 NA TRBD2 TGTGCCAGCAGCAGGACCTCCGGGACTAGCGGGACCAACACCGGGGAGCTGTTTTTT CASSRTSGTSGTNTGELFF
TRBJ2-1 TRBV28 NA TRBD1 TGTGCCAGCAGAGAGATCCGGGACAGGGTGCAGGGTGAGCAGTTCTTC CASREIRDRVQGEQFF
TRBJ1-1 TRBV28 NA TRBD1 TGTGCCAGCAGCGACACTCGGACAGGTGACACTGAAGCTTTCTTT CASSDTRTGDTEAFF
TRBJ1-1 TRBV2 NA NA TGTGCCAGCAGAGAAGCGGGCAGGCTCACTGAAGCTTTCTTT CASREAGRLTEAFF
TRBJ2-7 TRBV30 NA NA TGTGCTGGAGACGCTAGGGGTCTTTACGAGCAGTACTTC CAGDARGLYEQYF
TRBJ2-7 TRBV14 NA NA TGTGCCAGCAGCCATTTTGCACAGCGCTACGAGCAGTACTTC CASSHFAQRYEQYF
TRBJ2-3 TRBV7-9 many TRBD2 TGTGCCAGCAGCTTAGTCGGGAGGAGCACAGATACGCAGTATTTT CASSLVGRSTDTQYF
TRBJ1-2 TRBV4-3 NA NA TGCGCCAGCAGCCAAGATGTGGAGACAGACGGCTACACCTTC CASSQDVETDGYTF
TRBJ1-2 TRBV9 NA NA TGTGCCAGCAGCGTAGCCCGGCCGGACTCAATTCTGTGTGACGGCTACACCTTC CASSVARPDSILCDGYTF
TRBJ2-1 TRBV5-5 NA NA TGTGCCAGCAGCTTGGTACCGGGGGTAAGCAATGAGCAGTTCTTC CASSLVPGVSNEQFF
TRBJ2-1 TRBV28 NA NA TGTGCCAGCAGAGGCGACTCCTACAATGAGCAGTTCTTC CASRGDSYNEQFF
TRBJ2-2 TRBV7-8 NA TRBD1 TGTGCCAGCAGCTTAGCGCGGGACAGGAGCACCGGGGAGCTGTTTTTT CASSLARDRSTGELFF
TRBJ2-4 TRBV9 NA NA TGTGCCAGCAGCGTAGACCCGACAGCCAAGAACATTCAGTACTTC CASSVDPTAKNIQYF
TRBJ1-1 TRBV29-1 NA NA TGCAGCGTTGAAAGGGTACAGAGAGCAACTGAAGCTTTCTTT CSVERVQRATEAFF
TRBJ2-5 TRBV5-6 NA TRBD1 TGTGCCAGCAGCGGGGGAACAGGGGCCGCGGAGACCCAGTACTTC CASSGGTGAAETQYF
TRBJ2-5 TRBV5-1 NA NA TGCGCCAGCAGCCCGGAGCAGCTTCAAGAGACCCAGTACTTC CASSPEQLQETQYF
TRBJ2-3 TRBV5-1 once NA TGCGCCAGCAGCTCGGCCCGGAGCACAGATACGCAGTATTTT CASSSARSTDTQYF
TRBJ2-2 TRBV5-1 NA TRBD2 TGCGCCAGCAGCTCGCCCTCTGACGGGAGGGCCACCGGGGAGCTGTTTTTT CASSSPSDGRATGELFF
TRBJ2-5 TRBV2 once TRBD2 TGTGCCAGCAGTGAGACTAGCGGGGGGACCCAGTACTTC CASSETSGGTQYF
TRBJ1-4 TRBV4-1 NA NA TGCGCCAGCAGCCGTAGTGCGGGTGGTGATGAAAAACTGTTTTTT CASSRSAGGDEKLFF
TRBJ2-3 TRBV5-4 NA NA TGTGCCAGCAGCCGAAACCTAGCGCTAGGGGAAGATACGCAGTATTTT CASSRNLALGEDTQYF
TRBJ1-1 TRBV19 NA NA TGTGCCAGTAGTCCCCGACGGGACACTGAAGCTTTCTTT CASSPRRDTEAFF
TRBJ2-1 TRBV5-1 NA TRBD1 TGCGCCAGCAGCAAACAGGGGCCCCCTTTTGACTACAATGAGCAGTTCTTC CASSKQGPPFDYNEQFF
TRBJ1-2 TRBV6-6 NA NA TGTGCCACTTTCGTACAGGGCGTCTTCTATGGCTACACCTTC CATFVQGVFYGYTF